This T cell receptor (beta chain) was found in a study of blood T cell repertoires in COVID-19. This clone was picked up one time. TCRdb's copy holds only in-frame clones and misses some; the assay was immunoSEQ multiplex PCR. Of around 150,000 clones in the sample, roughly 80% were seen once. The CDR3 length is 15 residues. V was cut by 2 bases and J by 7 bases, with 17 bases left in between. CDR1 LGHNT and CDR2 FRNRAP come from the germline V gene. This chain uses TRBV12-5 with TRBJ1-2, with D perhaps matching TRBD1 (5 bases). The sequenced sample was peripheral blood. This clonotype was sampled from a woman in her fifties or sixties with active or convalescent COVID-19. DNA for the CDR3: TGTGCTAGTGGTTTGCCCCCCGGGGGAGGGGCTGGCTACACCTTC. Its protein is CASGLPPGGGAGYTF.